A single sample gave rise to the 11 T cell receptor beta chains below, sequenced in a study of PD-1 blockade in classical Hodgkin lymphoma. Brentuximab vedotin exposure varied among the patients, all of whom had relapsed after autologous stem cell transplantation. Clones were sequenced by immunoSEQ multiplex PCR, and TCRdb holds only the in-frame ones, with some missing. The data show about 14,000 clones, around four fifths seen once. The specimen comprised peripheral blood mononuclear cells (PBMCs), sampled before the second cycle of nivolumab. These receptors were collected from a human donor with classical Hodgkin lymphoma.

This sequence joins TRBV18 and TRBJ2-2; no definite D call. V lost 4 bases to trimming and J lost 1 base, with 7 bases between them. This CDR3 contains 14 residues. Germline CDR1 reads KGHSH; CDR2 reads LQKENI. CDR3: CASSLAVNTGELFF. The CDR3 DNA is TGTGCCAGCTCACTCGCCGTGAACACCGGGGAGCTGTTTTTT.

This chain joins TRBV18 and TRBJ1-2; 8 bases agree with TRBD1. From germline, CDR1 is KGHSH and CDR2 LQKENI. Trimming removed 5 bases from V and 8 bases from J; junction bases left unmatched: 10. This CDR3 has 14 amino acids. The CDR3 loop is CASSSPLTGVGYTF. The CDR3 DNA sequence: TGTGCCAGCTCAAGTCCTCTGACAGGGGTGGGCTACACCTTC.

The V and J genes are TRBV11-2 and TRBJ1-5; no firm D call. Germline lookup yields CDR1 SGHAT and CDR2 FQNNGV. V lost 1 base to trimming and J lost 4 bases, with 11 bases between them. The CDR3 loop spans 15 amino acids. Here the CDR3 DNA reads TGTGCCAGCAGCTTAGGCCAGACGCCTAATCAGCCCCAGCATTTT. It is translated as CASSLGQTPNQPQHF.

This chain joins TRBV28 and TRBJ1-1; no definite D call. The germline gives CDR1 MDHEN, CDR2 SYDVKM. The CDR3 sequence is 15 residues long. Trimming took off 7 bases at V and 2 bases at J, with 17 bases between the two ends. CDR3 loop: CASTPAAAGNTEAFF. The CDR3 DNA is TGTGCCAGCACCCCAGCTGCGGCCGGTAACACTGAAGCTTTCTTT.

V is TRBV2 and J is TRBJ2-7; 9 positions agree with TRBD1. The germline gives CDR1 SNHLY, CDR2 FYNNEI. The CDR3 spans 15 residues. The V and J ends lost 4 bases and 6 bases, in that order; junction bases with no gene match: 10. This CDR3 reads CASSGLPGQGGEQYF. The CDR3 DNA sequence: TGTGCCAGCAGTGGACTTCCGGGACAGGGAGGCGAGCAGTACTTC.

The chain employs TRBV15 and TRBJ1-3, with D hard to call. Trimming took off 0 bases at V and 0 bases at J, with 6 bases between the two ends. In germline, CDR1 is LNHNV, CDR2 YYDKDF (reference sequence). CDR3 length equals 15 residues. The CDR3: CATSRDLGSGNTIYF. In DNA form, the CDR3 reads TGTGCCACCAGCAGAGATCTAGGCTCTGGAAACACCATATATTTT.

This chain connects TRBV7-3 to TRBJ1-3, with D perhaps TRBD1 (6 bases). Between the trimmed V and J ends, which lost 2 bases and 0 bases, there was a span of 8 bases. Looked up from germline, CDR1 is SGHTA and CDR2 is FQGTGA. The CDR3 covers 15 residues. CDR3: CASSLEGGSGNTIYF. The CDR3 DNA is TGTGCCAGCAGCTTAGAAGGGGGCTCTGGAAACACCATATATTTT.

This clone was seen once. The chain uses TRBV6-6 and TRBJ2-3, with a weak D call TRBD2 (6 bases). This CDR3 has 16 amino acids. V lost 2 bases, J lost 6 bases, and 18 bases lay in between. CDR1 is MNHNY, CDR2 SVGAGI, per germline (reference sequence). The CDR3 sequence is CASSYEGGVMVDTQYF. CDR3 DNA sequence: TGTGCCAGCAGTTACGAGGGCGGGGTAATGGTGGATACGCAGTATTTT.

The V and J genes are TRBV6-6 and TRBJ2-7; perhaps TRBD1 as D (5 bases). This CDR3 is built from 12 residues. Looked up from germline, CDR1 is MNHNY and CDR2 is SVGAGI (reference sequence). Trimming took 6 bases from V and 2 from J, leaving 8 bases between them. CDR3 sequence (DNA): TGTGCCAGCAGGACAGCGACCTACGAGCAGTACTTC. This gives the protein CASRTATYEQYF.

The chain couples TRBV2 to TRBJ2-2; 9 positions agree with TRBD1. Germline V gene lookup returns CDR1 SNHLY and CDR2 FYNNEI. Losses at the gene ends were 6 bases for V and 3 bases for J; bases not matched to a gene: 5. This CDR3 is 15 amino acids long. CDR3 DNA: TGTGCCAGCAGGACCGGGACAGGGTACACCGGGGAGCTGTTTTTT. Translation gives CASRTGTGYTGELFF.

The chain employs TRBV7-2 and TRBJ1-1; 7 positions match TRBD1. This CDR3 region has 14 residues. Germline V gene sequence: CDR1 SGHTA, CDR2 FQGNSA. V lost 8 bases and J lost 1; bases outside the gene matches: 7. The CDR3 nucleotides read TGTGCCAGCGCCTTGGGACAGTGGAACACTGAAGCTTTCTTT. As protein: CASALGQWNTEAFF.